The 2 T cell receptor beta chains presented below share a single source sample, sequenced in a study of vaccination and CD4 T cells after COVID-19. With the Oncomine TCR Beta short-read assay, DNA from cultured CD4+ T cells was sequenced. Each CDR3 protein is one row after TCRdb ran MiXCR on the PCR reads. The sample consists of approximately 24,000 distinct CDR3 sequences, around 70% of them appearing once. Treatment reported: approximately 11-day PBMC culture with coronavirus spike peptide pools or control peptides (ViraFEST assay). These receptors are not linked to any known antigen. Specimen: CD4+ T cells from blood, cultured in vitro, collected after SARS-CoV-2 vaccination. Receptors were obtained from a human donor who received a COVID-19 vaccine.

The chain joins TRBV2 to TRBJ2-3; 8 bases match TRBD2. Looked up from germline, CDR1 is SNHLY and CDR2 is FYNNEI. V lost 8 bases, J lost 4 bases, and 5 bases stayed unmatched. This CDR3 contains 13 residues. The CDR3, as DNA: TGTGCCAGCCAGACTAGCGAGCCAGATACGCAGTATTTT. Protein product: CASQTSEPDTQYF. Full variable domain (rest looked up from reference TRBV2 and TRBJ2-3): EPEVTQTPSHQVTQMGQEVILRCVPISNHLYFYWYRQILGQKVEFLVSFYNNEISEKSEIFDDQFSVERPDGSNFTLKIRSTKLEDSAMYFCASQTSEPDTQYFGPGTRLTVL.

V is TRBV19 and J is TRBJ2-3; 7 positions agree with TRBD1. This CDR3 contains 13 residues. V dropped 6 bases and J dropped 1; count of bases not matched to a gene: 1. Germline values: CDR1 LNHDA, CDR2 SQIVND (reference sequence). The CDR3 sequence is CASRDRGTDTQYF. CDR3 sequence (DNA): TGTGCCAGTAGAGACAGGGGCACAGATACGCAGTATTTT.